The TCR beta chain under discussion was sequenced for a study of regulatory T cells in long-lasting Graves disease. Time point denoted: newly diagnosed GD, antithyroid drugs for less than 3 months. Isolated PBMC RNA provided the starting material for the TCR library. Under American Thyroid Association guidelines, Graves' disease was diagnosed. EDTA tubes received approximately 9 milliliters of collected peripheral blood. The length of the CDR3 is 16 residues. Per the germline V gene, CDR1 is MNHEY and CDR2 is SMNVEV (reference sequence). V shed 5 bases and J 3 bases; nucleotides not matched to a gene: 7. Both iRepertoire HTBI primers and Arm-PCR of CDR3 regions were used to build the TCR beta libraries. TCRdb ran MiXCR on the multiplex PCR reads and lists one entry per CDR3 protein. The table records approximately 400,000 distinct CDR3 sequences, around 15% of them present only once. This clonotype was seen at least ten times. The target antigen is unknown.

Findings of the study overall: There were preferences for TRBV28, TRBJ1-2 and TRBJ2-5 in persistent disease.

The genes are TRBV27 and TRBJ1-6; 7 bases fit TRBD1. Sequencing was performed on peripheral blood mononuclear cells (PBMCs), taken at new diagnosis, from a patient treated with antithyroid drugs. The origin of this receptor is a female donor with Graves disease. DNA of the CDR3: TGTGCCAGCAGTAAGGGGGACAGAGTCTATAATTCACCCCTCCACTTT. Its translation is CASSKGDRVYNSPLHF.